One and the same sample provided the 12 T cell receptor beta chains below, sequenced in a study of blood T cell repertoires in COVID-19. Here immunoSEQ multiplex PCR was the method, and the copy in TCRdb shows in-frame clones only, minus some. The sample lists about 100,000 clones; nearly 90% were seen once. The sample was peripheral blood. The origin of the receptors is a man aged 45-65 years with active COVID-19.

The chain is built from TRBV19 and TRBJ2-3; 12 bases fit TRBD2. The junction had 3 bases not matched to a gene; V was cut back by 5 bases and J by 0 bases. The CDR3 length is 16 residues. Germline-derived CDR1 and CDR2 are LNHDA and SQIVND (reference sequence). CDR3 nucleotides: TGTGCCAGTAGTCCAACTAGCGGGGGGAGCACAGATACGCAGTATTTT. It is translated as CASSPTSGGSTDTQYF.

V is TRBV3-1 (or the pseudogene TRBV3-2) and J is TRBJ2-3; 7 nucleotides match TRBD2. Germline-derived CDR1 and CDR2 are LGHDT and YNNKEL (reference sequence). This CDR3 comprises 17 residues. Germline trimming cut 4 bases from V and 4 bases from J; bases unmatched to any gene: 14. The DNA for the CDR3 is TGTGCCAGCAGCCCCCAGGCTGGGGGGGTTGTTGCAGATACGCAGTATTTT. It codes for CASSPQAGGVVADTQYF.

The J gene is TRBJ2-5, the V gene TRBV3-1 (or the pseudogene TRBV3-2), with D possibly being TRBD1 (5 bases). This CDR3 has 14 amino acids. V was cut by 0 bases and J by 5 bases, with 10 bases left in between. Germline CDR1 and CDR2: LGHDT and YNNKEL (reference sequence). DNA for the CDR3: TGTGCCAGCAGCCAAGAGACAGCATCCGAGACCCAGTACTTC. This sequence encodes CASSQETASETQYF.

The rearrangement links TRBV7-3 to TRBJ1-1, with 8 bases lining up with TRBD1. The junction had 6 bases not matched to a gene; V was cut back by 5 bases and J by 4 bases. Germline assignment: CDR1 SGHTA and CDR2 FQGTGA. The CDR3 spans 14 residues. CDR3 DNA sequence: TGTGCCAGCAGCCCTTCGACAGGGGCCACTGAAGCTTTCTTT. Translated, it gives CASSPSTGATEAFF.

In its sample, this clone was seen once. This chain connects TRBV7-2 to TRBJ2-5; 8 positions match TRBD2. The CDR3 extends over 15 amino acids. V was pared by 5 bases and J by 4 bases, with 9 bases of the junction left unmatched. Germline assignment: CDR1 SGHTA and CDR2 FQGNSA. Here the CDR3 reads CASSPDLAGGETQYF. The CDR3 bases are TGTGCCAGCAGCCCGGACCTGGCGGGGGGAGAGACCCAGTACTTC.

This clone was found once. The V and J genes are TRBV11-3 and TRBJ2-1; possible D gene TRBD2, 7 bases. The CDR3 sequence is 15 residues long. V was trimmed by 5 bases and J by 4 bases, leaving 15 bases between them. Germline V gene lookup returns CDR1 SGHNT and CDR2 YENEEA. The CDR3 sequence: CASSPEGGPYNEQFF. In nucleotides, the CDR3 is TGTGCCAGCAGCCCAGAGGGGGGGCCATACAATGAGCAGTTCTTC.

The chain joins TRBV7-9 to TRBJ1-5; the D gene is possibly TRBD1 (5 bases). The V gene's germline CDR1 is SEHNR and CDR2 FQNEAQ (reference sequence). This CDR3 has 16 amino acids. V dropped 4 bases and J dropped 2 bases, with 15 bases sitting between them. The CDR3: CASSSTDTGGNQPQHF. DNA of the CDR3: TGTGCCAGCAGCTCGACAGATACCGGTGGCAATCAGCCCCAGCATTTT.

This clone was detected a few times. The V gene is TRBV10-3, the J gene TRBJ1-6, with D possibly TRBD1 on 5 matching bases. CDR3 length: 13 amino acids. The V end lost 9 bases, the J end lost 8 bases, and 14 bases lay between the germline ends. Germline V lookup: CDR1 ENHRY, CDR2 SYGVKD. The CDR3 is CAIRRGSDSPLHF. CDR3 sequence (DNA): TGTGCCATACGGCGGGGGTCTGATTCACCCCTCCACTTT.

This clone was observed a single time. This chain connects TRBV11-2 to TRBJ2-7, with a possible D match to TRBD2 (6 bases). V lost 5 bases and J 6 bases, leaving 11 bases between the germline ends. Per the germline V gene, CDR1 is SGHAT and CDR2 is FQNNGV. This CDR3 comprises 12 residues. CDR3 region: CASSTGLSEQYF. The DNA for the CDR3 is TGTGCCAGCAGCACCGGACTAAGCGAGCAGTACTTC.

The CDR3 sequence: CASSEGRARGQYF. The CDR3 region has the DNA TGTGCCAGCAGTGAAGGGCGGGCCCGGGGGCAGTACTTC. The rearrangement joins TRBV6-1 to TRBJ2-7, with a possible D match to TRBD2 (5 bases). The CDR3 has 13 amino acids. The V and J ends lost 1 base and 9 bases respectively, with 13 bases between them. CDR1 MNHNS and CDR2 SASEGT come from the germline V gene.

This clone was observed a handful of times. The chain's CDR3 is CASSLEGRGRGYTF. DNA for the CDR3: TGTGCCAGCAGCTTGGAGGGCAGGGGACGCGGCTACACCTTC. J is TRBJ1-2 and V is TRBV5-6, with D maybe TRBD1 (6 bases). Germline loops: CDR1 SGHDT, CDR2 YYEEEE. V lost 0 bases and J lost 8, with 14 bases in between. This CDR3 is built from 14 residues. Full variable domain (rest looked up from reference TRBV5-6 and TRBJ1-2): DAGVTQSPTHLIKTRGQQVTLRCSPKSGHDTVSWYQQALGQGPQFIFQYYEEEERQRGNFPDRFSGHQFPNYSSELNVNALLLGDSALYLCASSLEGRGRGYTFGSGTRLTVV.

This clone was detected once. The CDR3 sequence: CASSVRVANTEAFF. The CDR3 DNA is TGTGCCAGCAGCGTCAGGGTTGCGAACACTGAAGCTTTCTTT. The rearrangement joins TRBV13 to TRBJ1-1; TRBD1 might be the D (5 bases). CDR1 and CDR2 from the germline V gene are PRHDT and FYEKMQ (reference sequence). Trimming pared 5 bases from V and 1 base from J, leaving 11 bases between. This CDR3 comprises 14 residues.